Each of the 25 T cell receptor beta chains below was sequenced from the same sample in a study of T cell repertoires in cytomegalovirus infection. In TCRdb, the reads were re-called with MiXCR into one record per CDR3 protein. The table lists over 300,000 distinct CDR3 sequences, roughly 17% of them singletons. The material sequenced was PBMCs. All receptors come from a human donor in good health (CMV status not recorded). Some clones in this sample may be carry-over from other donors' samples.

There are many counts of this clonotype. The chain has TRBV7-9 and TRBJ1-1; 8 bases agree with TRBD1. The V gene's germline CDR1 is SEHNR and CDR2 FQNEAQ (reference sequence). Trimming at V came to 5 bases and at J to 10 bases, leaving 9 bases not matched to a gene. The CDR3 is 13 residues long. The CDR3 DNA follows: TGTGCCAGCAGCCCCGGACAGGGCAAGGGAGCTTTCTTT. Translation: CASSPGQGKGAFF.

V usage is TRBV20-1 and J usage is TRBJ2-7; unclear D gene. The germline gives CDR1 DFQATT, CDR2 SNEGSKA (reference sequence). V gave up 3 bases and J gave up 4 bases, with 13 bases separating them. CDR3 length equals 13 residues. CDR3 region: CSASTTGGYEQYF. The CDR3 coding sequence is TGCAGTGCTAGCACGACGGGTGGTTACGAGCAGTACTTC.

This clonotype came up many times. One end of the junction is discordant with germline, which a read error may explain. This chain connects TRBV20-1 to TRBJ1-2; no reliable D call. In germline, CDR1 is DFQATT, CDR2 SNEGSKA (reference sequence). The CDR3 consists of 14 residues. The CDR3 loop reads CSARDNYSNYGYTF. CDR3 coding DNA: TGCAGTGCGAGAGACAACTACTCTAACTATGGCTACACCTTC.

There are many counts of this clonotype. The gene calls are TRBV7-2 and TRBJ1-2; tentatively, D is TRBD1 (6 bases). V lost 1 base, J lost 4 bases, and 10 bases lay in between. Germline V gene lookup returns CDR1 SGHTA and CDR2 FQGNSA. The CDR3 totals 14 residues. CDR3 sequence reads: CASSLETGRYGYTF. For the CDR3, the DNA is TGTGCCAGCAGCTTAGAGACAGGCCGCTATGGCTACACCTTC.

V and J are TRBV28 and TRBJ2-7; 9 bases map to TRBD1. Germline V CDR1 and CDR2: MDHEN, SYDVKM. V lost 8 bases, J lost 2 bases, and 7 bases stayed unmatched. The CDR3 contains 14 residues. CDR3 sequence reads: CASRLTGGTYEQYF. In DNA form, the CDR3 reads TGTGCCAGCCGCCTGACAGGGGGGACCTACGAGCAGTACTTC. The entire variable domain, with the rest obtained from reference TRBV28 and TRBJ2-7, is as follows: DVKVTQSSRYLVKRTGEKVFLECVQDMDHENMFWYRQDPGLGLRLIYFSYDVKMKEKGDIPEGYSVSREKKERFSLILESASTNQTSMYLCASRLTGGTYEQYFGPGTRLTVT.

This clonotype was counted many times. The V and J genes are TRBV11-2 and TRBJ2-1; D might be TRBD1 or TRBD2, each matching 6 bases. The CDR3 is made up of 17 amino acids. Trimming cost V 5 bases and J 6 bases, with 23 bases left between them. CDR1 is SGHAT, CDR2 FQNNGV, per germline. The CDR3 reads CASSQLGGSRVSNEQFF. CDR3 in DNA: TGTGCCAGCAGCCAACTAGGGGGGTCCCGGGTGTCCAATGAGCAGTTCTTC. Variable domain in full (rest from reference TRBV11-2 and TRBJ2-1): EAGVAQSPRYKIIEKRQSVAFWCNPISGHATLYWYQQILGQGPKLLIQFQNNGVVDDSQLPKDRFSAERLKGVDSTLKIQPAKLEDSAVYLCASSQLGGSRVSNEQFFGPGTRLTVL.

At least ten counts were recorded for this clonotype. The chain combines TRBV4-3 with TRBJ1-1; TRBD1 matches at 7 bases. Trimming at V came to 3 bases and at J to 3 bases, leaving 4 bases not matched to a gene. CDR1 and CDR2 (germline): LGHNA, YSLEER. The CDR3 loop spans 14 amino acids. The CDR3 DNA follows: TGCGCCAGCAGCCAGGGGACAGAGGACACTGAAGCTTTCTTT. Protein: CASSQGTEDTEAFF.

The sample holds many counts of this clonotype. The rearrangement joins TRBV7-2 to TRBJ2-1; D uncertain. Trimming removed 0 bases from V and 3 bases from J, with 30 bases in between. The CDR3 consists of 22 residues. Looked up from germline, CDR1 is SGHTA and CDR2 is FQGNSA. The CDR3 sequence is CASSLASPIGLPASSLYNEQFF. CDR3 DNA: TGTGCCAGCAGCTTAGCTAGCCCAATAGGGCTACCCGCCTCGTCACTCTACAATGAGCAGTTCTTC.

The chain joins TRBV5-5 to TRBJ2-1, with 7 bases aligning to TRBD1. Trimming cost V 2 bases and J 8 bases; bases outside gene matches: 22. The CDR3 extends over 19 amino acids. Germline V gives CDR1 SGHKS, CDR2 YYEKEE (reference sequence). Written as DNA, the CDR3 is TGTGCCAGCAGCTTAGGGGCAGGGGGAATCCTTATGAGTGTCGATGAGCAGTTCTTC. Its translation is CASSLGAGGILMSVDEQFF.

This clonotype was detected ten times or more. V is TRBV5-6 and J is TRBJ1-2; TRBD1 aligns across 7 bases. The CDR3 loop spans 15 amino acids. The trim removed 4 bases at V and 5 bases at J, leaving 11 bases unmatched. Germline CDR1 reads SGHDT; CDR2 reads YYEEEE. CDR3: CASSPPTGMEYGYTF. The CDR3 region has the DNA TGTGCCAGCAGCCCCCCGACAGGGATGGAGTATGGCTACACCTTC.

This clonotype was counted many times. V is TRBV2 and J is TRBJ2-1; maybe TRBD2 (6 bases). Trimming pared 5 bases from V and 6 bases from J, leaving 17 bases between. Germline V lookup: CDR1 SNHLY, CDR2 FYNNEI. CDR3 length: 15 residues. The CDR3 sequence is CASSRDFVGSNEQFF. DNA of the CDR3: TGTGCCAGCAGTAGGGACTTCGTGGGTTCCAATGAGCAGTTCTTC.

This clonotype came up a few times. The chain combines TRBV10-3 with TRBJ2-3; 8 bases are a match to TRBD2. Per the germline V gene, CDR1 is ENHRY and CDR2 is SYGVKD. The CDR3 spans 16 residues. With 2 bases clipped from V and 2 bases from J, the junction kept 6 bases outside the gene matches. The CDR3 loop is CAISEGSGVTTDTQYF. CDR3 DNA: TGTGCCATCAGTGAGGGTAGCGGGGTTACCACAGATACGCAGTATTTT.

The chain employs TRBV12-3 or TRBV12-4 and TRBJ2-5; D is undetermined. The CDR3 consists of 13 residues. Trimming removed 5 bases from V and 13 bases from J, with 20 bases in between. The CDR3 sequence: CASSPPSIGPGYF. CDR3 nucleotide sequence: TGTGCCAGCAGTCCCCCTTCGATTGGCCCCGGGTACTTC.

This clonotype has at least ten counts. The chain carries TRBV28 and TRBJ1-4; D is possibly TRBD1 (5 bases). Per the germline V gene, CDR1 is MDHEN and CDR2 is SYDVKM. Between the trimmed V and J ends, which lost 3 bases and 13 bases, there was a span of 18 bases. The CDR3 contains 14 residues. The CDR3 region has the DNA TGTGCCAGCAGTTTGGCCCTCGGGTCAGGGAGACTGTTTTTT. Translation: CASSLALGSGRLFF.

CDR3 sequence reads: CSAREEANYGYTF. As DNA, the CDR3 is TGCAGTGCTAGAGAGGAGGCTAACTATGGCTACACCTTC. The chain combines TRBV20-1 with TRBJ1-2; D is unclear. The germline gives CDR1 DFQATT, CDR2 SNEGSKA (reference sequence). Trimming shortened V by 0 bases and J by 0 bases, and 5 bases separated the two germline ends. This CDR3 contains 13 residues.

The chain is built from TRBV13 and TRBJ2-3, with D possibly TRBD2 on 5 matching bases. The germline V gene encodes CDR1 PRHDT and CDR2 FYEKMQ (reference sequence). The CDR3 spans 17 residues. V was cut by 5 bases and J by 5 bases, with 23 bases left in between. Here the CDR3 reads CASSPASGIPRGDTQYF. CDR3 nucleotide sequence: TGTGCCAGCAGCCCTGCCTCGGGAATCCCGCGTGGAGATACGCAGTATTTT. Complete variable domain (other parts from reference TRBV13 and TRBJ2-3): AAGVIQSPRHLIKEKRETATLKCYPIPRHDTVYWYQQGPGQDPQFLISFYEKMQSDKGSIPDRFSAQQFSDYHSELNMSSLELGDSALYFCASSPASGIPRGDTQYFGPGTRLTVL.

This clonotype was seen more than once but under ten times. The chain joins TRBV6-4 to TRBJ1-1, with D maybe TRBD1 (6 bases). This CDR3 has 15 residues. Germline assignment: CDR1 MRHNA and CDR2 SNTAGT. With 7 bases removed from V and 5 bases from J, the gap between germline ends came to 20 bases. The CDR3 DNA is TGTGCCAGCAACCAAGAGGGGGGCGGCAGGACTGAAGCTTTCTTT. This encodes CASNQEGGGRTEAFF.

This clonotype has at least ten counts. The rearrangement joins TRBV12-3 or TRBV12-4 to TRBJ1-5; D is unclear. V was cut by 6 bases and J by 9 bases, with 15 bases left in between. The length of the CDR3 is 13 residues. CDR3 region: CASRPDGSGPQHF. The CDR3, as DNA: TGTGCCAGCAGACCCGACGGTTCGGGGCCCCAGCATTTT.

This clonotype turned up a few times. V is TRBV20-1 and J is TRBJ2-7, with TRBD2 matching 10 bases. Germline CDR1 and CDR2: DFQATT and SNEGSKA (reference sequence). The CDR3 loop spans 15 amino acids. J was trimmed by 2 bases and V by 0 bases; bases with no gene match: 4. CDR3 nucleotides: TGCAGTGCTAGAGATATAGCGGGGGGCCCCTACGAGCAGTACTTC. Its translation is CSARDIAGGPYEQYF.

This clonotype was detected ten times or more. The genes are TRBV11-2 and TRBJ2-3; D unclear. Germline-derived CDR1 and CDR2 are SGHAT and FQNNGV. The ends were cut back, 3 bases at V and 0 bases at J, with 16 bases in the middle. The CDR3 is 17 residues long. The CDR3 here is CASSFWGYPVSTDTQYF. The DNA of the CDR3 is TGTGCCAGCAGCTTTTGGGGTTATCCTGTTAGCACAGATACGCAGTATTTT.

The gene calls are TRBV25-1 and TRBJ1-1; weak D call: TRBD1 (6 bases). Trimming removed 3 bases from V and 10 bases from J, with 15 bases in between. This CDR3 is built from 13 residues. Germline V gene sequence: CDR1 MGHDK, CDR2 SYGVNS. Written as DNA, the CDR3 is TGTGCCAGCAGTGACGCCTACAGGGAGGGAGCTTTCTTT. The encoded protein is CASSDAYREGAFF.

This clonotype was seen at least ten times. V gene TRBV6-4 combines with J gene TRBJ2-1, with 10 positions matching TRBD1. Germline V gene sequence: CDR1 MRHNA, CDR2 SNTAGT. This CDR3 comprises 15 residues. The ends lost 8 bases at V and 7 bases at J; junction bases unmatched: 11. CDR3 amino acids: CASGGEGQGLNEQFF. CDR3 DNA: TGTGCCAGCGGGGGTGAGGGACAGGGGTTGAATGAGCAGTTCTTC.

This clonotype was detected ten times or more. V gene TRBV10-3 combines with J gene TRBJ2-1; TRBD1 aligns across 9 bases. The CDR3 extends over 13 amino acids. The germline CDR1 and CDR2 sequences are ENHRY and SYGVKD. V was pared by 7 bases and J by 7 bases, with 5 bases of the junction left unmatched. As DNA, the CDR3 is TGTGCCATCAATCCCGGGACAGGGAATGAGCAGTTCTTC. This encodes CAINPGTGNEQFF.

The rearrangement links TRBV9 to TRBJ2-3, with D possibly matching TRBD2 (5 bases). CDR1 and CDR2 (germline): SGDLS, YYNGEE. The CDR3 extends over 15 amino acids. Trimming left V 0 bases short and J 1 base short, with 9 bases between. The CDR3 region is CASSVAPAGTDTQYF. In DNA form, the CDR3 reads TGTGCCAGCAGCGTAGCTCCAGCGGGCACAGATACGCAGTATTTT.

The table lists this clonotype with many counts. The chain carries TRBV2 and TRBJ1-2, with D possibly TRBD1 on 5 matching bases. The CDR3 has 13 residues. Deletions cut 7 bases from V and 8 bases from J, with 17 bases between. Germline lookup yields CDR1 SNHLY and CDR2 FYNNEI. This chain's CDR3 is CASITDGSGGYTF. In DNA form, the CDR3 reads TGTGCCAGCATTACTGACGGGTCAGGGGGCTACACCTTC.